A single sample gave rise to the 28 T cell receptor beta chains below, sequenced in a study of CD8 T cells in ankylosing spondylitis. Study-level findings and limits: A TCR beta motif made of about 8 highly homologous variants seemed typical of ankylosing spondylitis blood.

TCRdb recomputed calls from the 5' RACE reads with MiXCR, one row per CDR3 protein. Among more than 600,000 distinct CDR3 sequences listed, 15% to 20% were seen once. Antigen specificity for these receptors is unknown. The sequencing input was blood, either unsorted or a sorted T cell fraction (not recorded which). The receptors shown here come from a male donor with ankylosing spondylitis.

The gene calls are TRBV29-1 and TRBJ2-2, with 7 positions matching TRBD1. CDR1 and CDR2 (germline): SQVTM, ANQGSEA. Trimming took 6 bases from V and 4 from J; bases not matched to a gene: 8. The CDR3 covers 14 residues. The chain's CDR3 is CSVGRDSRTGELFF. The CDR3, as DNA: TGCAGCGTCGGCCGGGACAGCCGCACCGGGGAGCTGTTTTTT.

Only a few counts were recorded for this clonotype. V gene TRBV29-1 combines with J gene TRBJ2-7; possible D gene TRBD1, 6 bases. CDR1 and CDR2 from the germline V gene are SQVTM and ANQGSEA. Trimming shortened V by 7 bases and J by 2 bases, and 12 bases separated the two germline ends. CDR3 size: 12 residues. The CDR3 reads CSARTAAYEQYF. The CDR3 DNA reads TGCAGCGCAAGGACAGCCGCCTACGAGCAGTACTTC.

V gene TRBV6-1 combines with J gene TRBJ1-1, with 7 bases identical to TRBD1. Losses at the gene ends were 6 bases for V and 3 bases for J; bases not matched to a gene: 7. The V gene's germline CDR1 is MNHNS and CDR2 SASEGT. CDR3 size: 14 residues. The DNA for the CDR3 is TGTGCCAGCAGAAGACAGGGAGTATACACTGAAGCTTTCTTT. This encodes CASRRQGVYTEAFF.

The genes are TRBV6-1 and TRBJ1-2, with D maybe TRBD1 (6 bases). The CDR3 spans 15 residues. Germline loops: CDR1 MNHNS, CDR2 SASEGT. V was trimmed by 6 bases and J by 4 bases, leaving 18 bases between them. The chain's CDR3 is CASREIGGAAYGYTF. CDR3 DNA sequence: TGTGCCAGCAGGGAAATTGGGGGGGCGGCCTATGGCTACACCTTC.

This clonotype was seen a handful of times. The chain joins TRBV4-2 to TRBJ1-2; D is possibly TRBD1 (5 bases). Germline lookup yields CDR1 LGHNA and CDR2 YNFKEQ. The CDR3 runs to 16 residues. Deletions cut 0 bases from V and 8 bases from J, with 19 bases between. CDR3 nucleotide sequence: TGTGCCAGCAGCCAAGAATCACCAGGCAGGGCGGGAGGCTACACCTTC. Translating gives CASSQESPGRAGGYTF.

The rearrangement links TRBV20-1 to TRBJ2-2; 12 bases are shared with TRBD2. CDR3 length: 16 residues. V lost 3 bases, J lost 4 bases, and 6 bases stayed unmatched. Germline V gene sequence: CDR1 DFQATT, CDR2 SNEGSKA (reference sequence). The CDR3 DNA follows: TGCAGTGCTAGGGCTAGCGGGAGGGCCATCACCGGGGAGCTGTTTTTT. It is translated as CSARASGRAITGELFF.

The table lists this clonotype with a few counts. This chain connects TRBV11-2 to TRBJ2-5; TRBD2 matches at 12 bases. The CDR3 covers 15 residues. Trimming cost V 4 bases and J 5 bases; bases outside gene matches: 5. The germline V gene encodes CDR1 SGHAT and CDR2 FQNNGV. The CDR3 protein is CASSSSGGAGETQYF. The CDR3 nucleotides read TGTGCCAGCAGCTCTAGCGGGGGGGCCGGTGAGACCCAGTACTTC.

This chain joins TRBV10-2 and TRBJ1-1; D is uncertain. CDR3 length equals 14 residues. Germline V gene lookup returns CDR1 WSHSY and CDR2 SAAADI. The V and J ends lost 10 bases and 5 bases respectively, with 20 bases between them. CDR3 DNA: TGCGCCACCCGACCGGGGTGGCCAGAAACTGAAGCTTTCTTT. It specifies CATRPGWPETEAFF.

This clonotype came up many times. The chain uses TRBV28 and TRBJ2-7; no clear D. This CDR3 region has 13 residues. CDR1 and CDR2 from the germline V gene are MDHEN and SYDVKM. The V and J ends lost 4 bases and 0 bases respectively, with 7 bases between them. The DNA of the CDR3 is TGTGCCAGCAGTTCCGACAACTCCTACGAGCAGTACTTC. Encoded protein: CASSSDNSYEQYF.

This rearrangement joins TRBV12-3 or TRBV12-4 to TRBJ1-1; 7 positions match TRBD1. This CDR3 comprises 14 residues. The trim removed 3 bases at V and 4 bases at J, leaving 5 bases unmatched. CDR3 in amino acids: CASSFDNRGTEAFF. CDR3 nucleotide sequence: TGTGCCAGCAGTTTCGATAACAGGGGCACTGAAGCTTTCTTT.

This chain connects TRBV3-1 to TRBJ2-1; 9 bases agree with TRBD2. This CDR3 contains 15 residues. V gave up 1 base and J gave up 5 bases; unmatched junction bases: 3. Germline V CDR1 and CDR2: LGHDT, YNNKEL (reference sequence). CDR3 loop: CASSQASSGNNEQFF. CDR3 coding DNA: TGTGCCAGCAGCCAAGCGTCTAGCGGGAACAATGAGCAGTTCTTC.

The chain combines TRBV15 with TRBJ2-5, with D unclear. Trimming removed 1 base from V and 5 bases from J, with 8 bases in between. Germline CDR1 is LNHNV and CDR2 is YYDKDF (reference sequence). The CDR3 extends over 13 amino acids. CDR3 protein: CATSRVSRETQYF. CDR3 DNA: TGTGCCACCAGCAGAGTTAGCAGGGAGACCCAGTACTTC.

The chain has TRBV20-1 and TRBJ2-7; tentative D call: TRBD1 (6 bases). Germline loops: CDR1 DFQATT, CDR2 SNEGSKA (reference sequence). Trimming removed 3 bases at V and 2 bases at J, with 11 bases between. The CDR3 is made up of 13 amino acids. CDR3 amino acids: CSARLDRAYEQYF. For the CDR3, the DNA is TGCAGTGCTAGGCTGGACAGAGCCTACGAGCAGTACTTC.

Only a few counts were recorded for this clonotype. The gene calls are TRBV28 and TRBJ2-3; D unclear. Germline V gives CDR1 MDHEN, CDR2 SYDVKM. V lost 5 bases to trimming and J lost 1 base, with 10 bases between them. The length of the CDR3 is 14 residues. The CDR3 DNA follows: TGTGCCAGCAGTCCAACAGCCGGCACAGATACGCAGTATTTT. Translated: CASSPTAGTDTQYF.

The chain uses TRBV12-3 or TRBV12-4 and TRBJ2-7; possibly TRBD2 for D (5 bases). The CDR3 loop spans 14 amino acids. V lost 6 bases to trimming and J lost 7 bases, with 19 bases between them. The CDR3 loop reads CASRGQRSASEQYF. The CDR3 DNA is TGTGCCAGCAGGGGTCAGCGGAGCGCCTCTGAGCAGTACTTC.

The CDR3: CASSPGTGLRNTEAFF. CDR3 coding DNA: TGCGCCAGCAGCCCAGGGACAGGCTTGCGGAACACTGAAGCTTTCTTT. The rearrangement links TRBV5-1 to TRBJ1-1; 8 nucleotides line up with TRBD1. After removal of 4 bases from V and 1 base from J, the junction contained 9 bases not matched to a gene. In germline, CDR1 is SGHRS, CDR2 YFSETQ. This CDR3 is 16 amino acids long.

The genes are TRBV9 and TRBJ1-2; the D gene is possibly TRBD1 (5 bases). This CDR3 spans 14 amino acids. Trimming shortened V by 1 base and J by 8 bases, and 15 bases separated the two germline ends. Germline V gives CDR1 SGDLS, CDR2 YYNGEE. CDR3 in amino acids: CASSVSEGLGGYTF. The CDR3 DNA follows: TGTGCCAGCAGCGTATCCGAGGGGTTGGGGGGCTACACCTTC.

The CDR3 bases are TGTGCCAGCAGCTTAGTTAGCGGGGGGCAAAGCACAGATACGCAGTATTTT. It encodes CASSLVSGGQSTDTQYF. V is TRBV7-3 and J is TRBJ2-3; 10 positions match TRBD2. Germline trimming cut 2 bases from V and 0 bases from J; bases unmatched to any gene: 5. The germline CDR1 and CDR2 sequences are SGHTA and FQGTGA. CDR3 length equals 17 residues. Combining the CDR3 with reference TRBV7-3 and TRBJ2-3 gives the whole variable domain GAGVSQTPSNKVTEKGKYVELRCDPISGHTALYWYRQSLGQGPEFLIYFQGTGAADDSGLPNDRFFAVRPEGSVSTLKIQRTERGDSAVYLCASSLVSGGQSTDTQYFGPGTRLTVL.

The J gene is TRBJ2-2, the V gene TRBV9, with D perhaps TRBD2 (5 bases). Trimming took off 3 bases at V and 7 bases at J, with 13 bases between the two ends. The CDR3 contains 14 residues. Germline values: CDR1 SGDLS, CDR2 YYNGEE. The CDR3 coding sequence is TGTGCCAGCAGCGCCCCCAGCGGTCACGGGGAGCTGTTTTTT. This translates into CASSAPSGHGELFF.

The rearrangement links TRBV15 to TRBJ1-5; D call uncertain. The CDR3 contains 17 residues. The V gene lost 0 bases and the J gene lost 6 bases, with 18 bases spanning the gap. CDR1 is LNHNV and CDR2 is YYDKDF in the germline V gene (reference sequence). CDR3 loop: CATSRDLVWQVGQPQHF. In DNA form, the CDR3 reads TGTGCCACCAGCAGAGATCTGGTCTGGCAGGTGGGTCAGCCCCAGCATTTT.

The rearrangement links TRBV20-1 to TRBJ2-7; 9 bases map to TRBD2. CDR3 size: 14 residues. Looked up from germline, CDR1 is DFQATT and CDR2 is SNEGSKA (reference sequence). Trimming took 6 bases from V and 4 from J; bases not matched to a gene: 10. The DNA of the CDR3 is TGCAGTGCCGGCTCTAGCGGGAATACGTACGAGCAGTACTTC. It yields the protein CSAGSSGNTYEQYF.

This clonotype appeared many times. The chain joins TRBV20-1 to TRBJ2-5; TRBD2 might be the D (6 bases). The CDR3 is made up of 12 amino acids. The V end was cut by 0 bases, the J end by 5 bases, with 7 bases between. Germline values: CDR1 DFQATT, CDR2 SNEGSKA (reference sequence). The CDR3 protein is CSAREGRETQYF. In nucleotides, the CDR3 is TGCAGTGCTAGAGAGGGGAGGGAGACCCAGTACTTC.

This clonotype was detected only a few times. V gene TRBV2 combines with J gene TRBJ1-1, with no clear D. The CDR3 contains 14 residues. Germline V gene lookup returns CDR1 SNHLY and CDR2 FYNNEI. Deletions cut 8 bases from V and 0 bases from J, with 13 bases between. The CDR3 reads CASLNGPMNTEAFF. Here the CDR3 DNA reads TGTGCCAGCCTAAACGGACCGATGAACACTGAAGCTTTCTTT.

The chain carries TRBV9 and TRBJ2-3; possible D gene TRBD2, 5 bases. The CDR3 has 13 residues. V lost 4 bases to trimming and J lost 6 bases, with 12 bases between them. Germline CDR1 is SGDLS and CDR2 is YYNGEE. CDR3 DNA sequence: TGTGCCAGCAGCCCCCGGACTGCGGATACGCAGTATTTT. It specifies CASSPRTADTQYF.

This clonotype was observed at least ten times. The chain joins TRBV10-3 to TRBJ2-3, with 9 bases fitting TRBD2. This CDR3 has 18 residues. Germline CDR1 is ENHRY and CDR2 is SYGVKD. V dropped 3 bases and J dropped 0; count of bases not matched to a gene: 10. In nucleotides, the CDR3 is TGTGCCATCAGTGATAGTAGCGGGAGTCGCCCTAGCACAGATACGCAGTATTTT. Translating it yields CAISDSSGSRPSTDTQYF.

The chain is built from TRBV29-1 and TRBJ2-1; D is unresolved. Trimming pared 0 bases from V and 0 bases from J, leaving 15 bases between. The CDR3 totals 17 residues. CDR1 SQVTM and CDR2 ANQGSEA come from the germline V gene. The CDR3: CSVEDVSGFPSYNEQFF. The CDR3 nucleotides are TGCAGCGTTGAAGATGTCTCGGGCTTCCCCTCCTACAATGAGCAGTTCTTC.

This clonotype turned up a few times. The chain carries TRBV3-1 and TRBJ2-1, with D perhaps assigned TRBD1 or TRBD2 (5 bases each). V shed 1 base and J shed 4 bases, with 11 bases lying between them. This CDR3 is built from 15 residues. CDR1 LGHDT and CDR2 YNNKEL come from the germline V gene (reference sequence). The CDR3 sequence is CASSQVGGRYNEQFF. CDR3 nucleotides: TGTGCCAGCAGCCAAGTTGGGGGACGGTACAATGAGCAGTTCTTC.

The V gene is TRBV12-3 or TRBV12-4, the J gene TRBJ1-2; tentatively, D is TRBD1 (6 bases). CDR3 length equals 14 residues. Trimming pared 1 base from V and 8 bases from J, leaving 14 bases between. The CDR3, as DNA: TGTGCCAGCAGTTTAGGCAGGGGCTTACCGGGCTACACCTTC. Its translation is CASSLGRGLPGYTF.